The clone carrying this T cell receptor (beta chain) was recorded at least ten times. Its antigen remains unidentified. For sorted subsets, 150 to 200 ng DNA per replicate equaled 30,000 or so T cell genomes. Libraries were prepared by immunoSEQ multiplex PCR; TCRdb keeps only in-frame clonotypes and omits some of them. The repertoire holds some 980,000 clones, with around three quarters as singletons. The data were taken from a study of shared clonotypes between healthy human individuals. CDR1 KGHSH and CDR2 LQKENI come from the germline V gene. The length of the CDR3 is 14 residues. With 6 bases removed from V and 6 bases from J, the gap between germline ends came to 15 bases. Study-wide results and caveats: Shared across a handful of donors were roughly 4.8% of the naive CD4 clonotypes.

The clonotype originates from a man younger than 30 in good health. Sequenced: memory CD4+ T cells sorted from blood. Subset indicated: CD45RA-negative fraction. J is TRBJ2-1 and V is TRBV18; D may be TRBD1 (6 bases). The CDR3 sequence: CASSPDSLSNEQFF. The CDR3 DNA sequence: TGTGCCAGCTCCCCGGACAGTCTCTCCAATGAGCAGTTCTTC.